The clone carrying this T cell receptor beta chain was seen a few times. Germline V gene sequence: CDR1 SQVTM, CDR2 ANQGSEA. The ends were cut back, 6 bases at V and 4 bases at J, with 18 bases in the middle. The CDR3 covers 14 residues. These data are taken from a study of blood T cells in healthy people across ages. Together with a sample-barcoded 5' primer, a J-beta primer mix was included in a second PCR lasting about 6 to 11 cycles. One entry per CDR3 protein results from TCRdb running MiXCR on the 5' RACE reads. Among about 970,000 distinct CDR3 sequences listed, roughly half were seen once. In terms of origin and age, donors were healthy Caucasian individuals from Russia aged about 6 to 90. Roughly 9.8 milliliters of peripheral blood were drawn from each donor.

V and J are TRBV29-1 and TRBJ1-2, with D unresolved. This sequence was found in a woman aged 60-70 years in good health. Sequencing used blood. DNA for the CDR3: TGCAGCGTGGCCGTCGGCTTCCGAAGCTATGGCTACACCTTC. It specifies CSVAVGFRSYGYTF.